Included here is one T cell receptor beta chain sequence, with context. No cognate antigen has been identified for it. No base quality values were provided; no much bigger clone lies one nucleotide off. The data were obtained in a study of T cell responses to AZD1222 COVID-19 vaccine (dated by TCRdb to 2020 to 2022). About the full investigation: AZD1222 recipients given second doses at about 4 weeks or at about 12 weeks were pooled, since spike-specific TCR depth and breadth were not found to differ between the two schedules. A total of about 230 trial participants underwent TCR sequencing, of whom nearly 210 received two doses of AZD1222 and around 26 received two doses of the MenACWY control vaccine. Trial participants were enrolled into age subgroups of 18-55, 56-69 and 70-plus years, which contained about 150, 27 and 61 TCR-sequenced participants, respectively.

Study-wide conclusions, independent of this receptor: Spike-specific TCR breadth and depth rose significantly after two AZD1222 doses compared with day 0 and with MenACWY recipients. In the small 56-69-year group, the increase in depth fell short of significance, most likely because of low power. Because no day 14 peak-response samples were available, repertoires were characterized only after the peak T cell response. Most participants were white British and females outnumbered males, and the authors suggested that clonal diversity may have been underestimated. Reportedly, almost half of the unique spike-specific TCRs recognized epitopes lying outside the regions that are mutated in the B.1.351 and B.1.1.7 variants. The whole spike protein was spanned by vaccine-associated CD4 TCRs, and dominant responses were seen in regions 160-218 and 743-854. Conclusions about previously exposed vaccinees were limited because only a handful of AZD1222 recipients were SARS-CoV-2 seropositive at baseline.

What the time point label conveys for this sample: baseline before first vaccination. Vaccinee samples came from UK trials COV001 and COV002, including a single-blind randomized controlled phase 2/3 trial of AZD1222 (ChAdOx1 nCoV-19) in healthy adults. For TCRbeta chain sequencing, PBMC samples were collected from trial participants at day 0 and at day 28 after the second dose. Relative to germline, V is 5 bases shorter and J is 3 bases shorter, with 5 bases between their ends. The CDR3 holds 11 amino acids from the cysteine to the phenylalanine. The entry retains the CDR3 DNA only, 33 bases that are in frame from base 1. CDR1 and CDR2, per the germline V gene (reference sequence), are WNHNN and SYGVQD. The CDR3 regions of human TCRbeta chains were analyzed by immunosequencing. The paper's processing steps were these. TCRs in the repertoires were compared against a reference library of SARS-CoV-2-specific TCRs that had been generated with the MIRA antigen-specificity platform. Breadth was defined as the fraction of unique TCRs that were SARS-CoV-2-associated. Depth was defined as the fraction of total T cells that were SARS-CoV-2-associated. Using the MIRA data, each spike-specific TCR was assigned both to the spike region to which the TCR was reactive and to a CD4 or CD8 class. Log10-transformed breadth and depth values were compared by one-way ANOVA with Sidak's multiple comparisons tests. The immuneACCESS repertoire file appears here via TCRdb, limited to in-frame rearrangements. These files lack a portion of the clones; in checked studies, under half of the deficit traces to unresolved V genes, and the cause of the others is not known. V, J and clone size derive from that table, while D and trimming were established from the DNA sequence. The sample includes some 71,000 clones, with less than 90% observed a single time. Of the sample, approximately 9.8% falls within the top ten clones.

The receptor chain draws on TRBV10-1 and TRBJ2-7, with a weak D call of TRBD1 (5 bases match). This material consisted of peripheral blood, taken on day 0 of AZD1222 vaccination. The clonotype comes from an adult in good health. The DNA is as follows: TGCGCCAGCAGTACAGGCTACGAGCAGTACTTC. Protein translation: CASSTGYEQYF.